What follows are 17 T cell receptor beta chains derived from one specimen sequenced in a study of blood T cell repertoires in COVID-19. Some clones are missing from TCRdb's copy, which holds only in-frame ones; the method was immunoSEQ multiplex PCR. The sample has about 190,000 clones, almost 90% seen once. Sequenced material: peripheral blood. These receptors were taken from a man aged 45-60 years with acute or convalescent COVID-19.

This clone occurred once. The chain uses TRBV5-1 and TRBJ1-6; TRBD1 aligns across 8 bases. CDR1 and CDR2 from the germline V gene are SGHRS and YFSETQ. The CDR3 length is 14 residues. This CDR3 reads CETQDRVYNSPLHF. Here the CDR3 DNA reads TGCGAAACGCAGGACAGGGTCTATAATTCACCCCTCCACTTT. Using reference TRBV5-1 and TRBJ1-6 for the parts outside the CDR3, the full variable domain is KAGVTQTPRYLIKTRGQQVTLSCSPISGHRSVSWYQQTPGQGLQFLFEYFSETQRNKGNFPGRFSGRQFSNSRSEMNVSTLELGDSALYLCETQDRVYNSPLHFGNGTRLTVT.

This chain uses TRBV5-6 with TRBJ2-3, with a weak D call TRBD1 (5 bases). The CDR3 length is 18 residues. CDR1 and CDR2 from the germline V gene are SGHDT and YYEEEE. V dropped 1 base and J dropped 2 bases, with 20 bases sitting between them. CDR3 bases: TGTGCCAGCAGCTTGTGGGCCCGGCAGGGCATTCTCACAGATACGCAGTATTTT. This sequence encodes CASSLWARQGILTDTQYF.

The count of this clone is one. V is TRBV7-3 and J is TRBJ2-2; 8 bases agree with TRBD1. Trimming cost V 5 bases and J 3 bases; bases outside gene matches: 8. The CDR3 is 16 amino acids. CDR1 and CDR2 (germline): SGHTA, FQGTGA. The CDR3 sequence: CASSPNQGAHTGELFF. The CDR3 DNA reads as TGTGCCAGCAGCCCTAACCAGGGGGCCCACACCGGGGAGCTGTTTTTT. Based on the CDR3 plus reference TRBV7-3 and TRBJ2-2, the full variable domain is GAGVSQTPSNKVTEKGKYVELRCDPISGHTALYWYRQSLGQGPEFLIYFQGTGAADDSGLPNDRFFAVRPEGSVSTLKIQRTERGDSAVYLCASSPNQGAHTGELFFGEGSRLTVL.

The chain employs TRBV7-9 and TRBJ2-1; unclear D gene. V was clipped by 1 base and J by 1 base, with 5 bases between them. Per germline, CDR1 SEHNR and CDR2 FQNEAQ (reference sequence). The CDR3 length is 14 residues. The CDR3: CASSLGLSYNEQFF. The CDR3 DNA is TGTGCCAGCAGCTTAGGCCTATCCTACAATGAGCAGTTCTTC.

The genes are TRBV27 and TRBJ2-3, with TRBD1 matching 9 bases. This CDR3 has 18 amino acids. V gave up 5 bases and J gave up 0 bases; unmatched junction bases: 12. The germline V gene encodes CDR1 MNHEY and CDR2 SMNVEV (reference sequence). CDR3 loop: CASSHPVTGGGSTDTQYF. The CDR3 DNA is TGTGCCAGCAGTCACCCCGTGACAGGGGGGGGAAGCACAGATACGCAGTATTTT.

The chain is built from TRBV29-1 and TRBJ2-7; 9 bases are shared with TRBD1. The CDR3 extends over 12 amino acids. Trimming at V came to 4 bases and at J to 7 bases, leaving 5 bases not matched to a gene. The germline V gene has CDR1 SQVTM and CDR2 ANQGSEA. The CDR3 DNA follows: TGCAGCGTTGTACGGACAGGGGAGGAGCAGTACTTC. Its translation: CSVVRTGEEQYF.

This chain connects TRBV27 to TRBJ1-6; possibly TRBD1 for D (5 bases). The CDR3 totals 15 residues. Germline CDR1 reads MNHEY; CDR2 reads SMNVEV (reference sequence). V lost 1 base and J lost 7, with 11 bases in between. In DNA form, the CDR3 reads TGTGCCAGCAGTTTATTTGATGGGGCGAATTCACCCCTCCACTTT. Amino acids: CASSLFDGANSPLHF.

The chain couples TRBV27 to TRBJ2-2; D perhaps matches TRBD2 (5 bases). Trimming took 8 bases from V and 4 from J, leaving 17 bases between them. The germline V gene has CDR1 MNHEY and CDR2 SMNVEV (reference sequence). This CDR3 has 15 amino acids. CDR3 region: CASPKGAGLTGELFF. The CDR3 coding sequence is TGTGCCAGCCCTAAGGGCGCAGGACTCACCGGGGAGCTGTTTTTT.

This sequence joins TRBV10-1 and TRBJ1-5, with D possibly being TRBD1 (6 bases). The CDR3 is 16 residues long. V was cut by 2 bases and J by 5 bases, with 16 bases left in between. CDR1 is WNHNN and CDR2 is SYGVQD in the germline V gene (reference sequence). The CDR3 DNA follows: TGCGCCAGCAGTGAGGAAGGGACACGTTCCGATCAGCCCCAGCATTTT. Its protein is CASSEEGTRSDQPQHF.

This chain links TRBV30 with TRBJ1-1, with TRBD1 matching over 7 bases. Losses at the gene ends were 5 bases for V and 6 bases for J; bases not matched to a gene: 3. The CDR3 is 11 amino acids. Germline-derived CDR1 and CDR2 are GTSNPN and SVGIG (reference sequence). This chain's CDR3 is CAWEQGAEAFF. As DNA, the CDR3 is TGTGCCTGGGAGCAGGGGGCTGAAGCTTTCTTT. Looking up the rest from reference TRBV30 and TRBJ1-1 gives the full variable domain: SQTIHQWPATLVQPVGSPLSLECTVEGTSNPNLYWYRQAAGRGLQLLFYSVGIGQISSEVPQNLSASRPQDRQFILSSKKLLLSDSGFYLCAWEQGAEAFFGQGTRLTVV.

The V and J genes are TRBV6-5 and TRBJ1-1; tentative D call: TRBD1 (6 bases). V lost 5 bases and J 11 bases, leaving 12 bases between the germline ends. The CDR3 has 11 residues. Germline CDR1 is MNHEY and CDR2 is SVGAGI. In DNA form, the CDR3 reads TGTGCCAGCAGTACCAGGACAGTTGCTTTCTTT. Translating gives CASSTRTVAFF.

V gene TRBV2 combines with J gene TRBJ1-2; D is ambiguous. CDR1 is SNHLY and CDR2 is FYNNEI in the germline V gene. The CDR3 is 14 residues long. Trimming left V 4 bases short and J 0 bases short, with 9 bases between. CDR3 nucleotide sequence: TGTGCCAGCAGTGGTATTATTTCTAACTATGGCTACACCTTC. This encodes CASSGIISNYGYTF.

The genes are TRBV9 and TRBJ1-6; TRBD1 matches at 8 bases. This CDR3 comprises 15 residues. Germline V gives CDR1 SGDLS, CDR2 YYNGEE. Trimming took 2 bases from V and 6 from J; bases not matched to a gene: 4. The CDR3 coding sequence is TGTGCCAGCAGCGTTACAGGGGGTTTTAATTCACCCCTCCACTTT. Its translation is CASSVTGGFNSPLHF.

CDR3 DNA: TGTGCCAGCAGCCAACGGTGGGGGCCAGTCGGTGTCGGGTACTTC. It specifies CASSQRWGPVGVGYF. The V gene is TRBV7-2, the J gene TRBJ2-5, with D tentatively TRBD1 (6 bases). Looked up from germline, CDR1 is SGHTA and CDR2 is FQGNSA. The CDR3 contains 15 residues. V gave up 5 bases and J gave up 13 bases, with 26 bases separating them.

CDR3 DNA: TGTGCCAGCAGCGTAGGGCAGAACACCGGGGAGCTGTTTTTT. Its translation is CASSVGQNTGELFF. The chain carries TRBV9 and TRBJ2-2, with D unclear. Trimming shortened V by 0 bases and J by 1 base, and 4 bases separated the two germline ends. Per the germline V gene, CDR1 is SGDLS and CDR2 is YYNGEE. The CDR3 runs to 14 residues.

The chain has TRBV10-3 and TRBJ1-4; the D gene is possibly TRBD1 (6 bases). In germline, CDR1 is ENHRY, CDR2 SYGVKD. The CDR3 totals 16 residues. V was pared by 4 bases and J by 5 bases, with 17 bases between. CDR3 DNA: TGTGCCATCAGTGCCTCGGGCAGGGGTATAAATGAAAAACTGTTTTTT. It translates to CAISASGRGINEKLFF.

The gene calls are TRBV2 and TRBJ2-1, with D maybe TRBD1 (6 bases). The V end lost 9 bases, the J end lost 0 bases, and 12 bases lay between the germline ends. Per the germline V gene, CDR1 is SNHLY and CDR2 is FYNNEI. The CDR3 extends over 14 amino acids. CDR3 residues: CASTRDNSYNEQFF. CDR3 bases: TGTGCCAGTACCCGGGACAACTCCTACAATGAGCAGTTCTTC.